The clone carrying this T cell receptor beta chain was seen a single time. The sample is drawn from a study of shared clonotypes between healthy human individuals. Assay used: immunoSEQ multiplex PCR; TCRdb lists only in-frame clones, some missing. The sample consists of 550,000 to 800,000 clones, about 74% of them appearing once. J lost 0 bases, V lost 2 bases, and 7 bases had no gene match. CDR1 is MGHRA, CDR2 YSYEKL, per germline. The length of the CDR3 is 19 residues. The chain recombines TRBV4-1 with TRBJ2-5, with 15 bases aligning to TRBD2. Sequenced sample: memory CD4+ T cells sorted from blood. Described subset: CD45RA-negative fraction. This receptor was obtained from a woman aged 25 to 39 in good health. The DNA of the CDR3 is TGCGCCAGCAGCCAAATCGGACTAGCGGGAGGGACGTACCAAGAGACCCAGTACTTC. Translation gives CASSQIGLAGGTYQETQYF.